This T cell receptor beta chain was sequenced during a study of cytotoxic CD8 clonotypes in ibrutinib-treated CLL. Deletions cut 6 bases from V and 2 bases from J, with 13 bases between. CDR3 length: 15 residues. Germline loops: CDR1 MGHRA, CDR2 YSYEKL. TCRdb's copy holds only in-frame clones and misses some; the assay was immunoSEQ multiplex PCR. The sample lists fewer than 200,000 clones, under 85% occurring once. The study's findings and limits: Baseline levels were approached again at progression, after clonality had risen at ibrutinib response.

In regard to this clone: Its antigen is as yet unknown.

The V gene is TRBV4-1, the J gene TRBJ2-2; D remains unclear. This receptor was identified in a human donor with chronic lymphocytic leukemia. The specimen was PBMCs, collected after 24 months of ibrutinib treatment. The CDR3 nucleotides read TGCGCCAGCAGTCCCTCTCTACTAAACACCGGGGAGCTGTTTTTT. Translation: CASSPSLLNTGELFF.